What follows describes a single T cell receptor (beta chain). This entry comes from a study of cytomegalovirus exposure and HLA in healthy donors. Study at large: There were roughly 120 million unique TCR beta sequences, drawn from about 179 million T cells, in an earlier analysis.

CDR1 is MNHNS, CDR2 SASEGT, per germline. Trimming removed 6 bases from V and 5 bases from J, with 11 bases in between. The CDR3 contains 13 residues. In the PCR, 60 Vbeta and 13 Jbeta primers were used. Some clones are missing from TCRdb's copy, which holds only in-frame ones; the method was immunoSEQ multiplex PCR. The sample contains under 140,000 clones, 76% of which appear only once. The sequence came from a man aged 25 to 40 in good health and CMV-seropositive. This chain connects TRBV6-1 to TRBJ2-1; tentative D call: TRBD2 (5 bases). The sequenced material came from PBMCs. The CDR3 spells CASSSRGDNEQFF. CDR3 bases: TGTGCCAGCAGCAGCCGGGGAGACAATGAGCAGTTCTTC.